The 12 T cell receptor beta chains reported below all come from one sample, sequenced in a study of T cell repertoires in cytomegalovirus infection. One entry per CDR3 protein results from TCRdb running MiXCR on the reads. Among approximately 600,000 distinct CDR3 sequences listed, around two fifths were seen once. These receptors' antigens are unknown. Here the sequenced sample was cultured PBMCs, taken from culture after CMV antigen stimulation. Receptors were obtained from a human donor in good health (CMV status not recorded). Some clones in this sample may be carry-over from other donors' samples.

This clonotype occurred a few times. As DNA, the CDR3 is TGTGCCAGCAGTGAAGAAGGTGGTTCGTTCGCTTTCTTT. Protein product: CASSEEGGSFAFF. V is TRBV6-1 and J is TRBJ1-1; unclear D gene. The length of the CDR3 is 13 residues. V lost 1 base and J 11 bases, leaving 14 bases between the germline ends. The germline V gene encodes CDR1 MNHNS and CDR2 SASEGT.

In this sample, this clonotype turned up a few times. V gene TRBV7-9 combines with J gene TRBJ2-5; D is unclear. CDR1 and CDR2 (germline): SEHNR, FQNEAQ (reference sequence). Trimming cost V 1 base and J 0 bases, with 15 bases left between them. The CDR3 totals 17 residues. The CDR3 sequence: CASSLGFLQTYQETQYF. The CDR3 coding sequence is TGTGCCAGCAGCTTAGGGTTCCTACAAACTTACCAAGAGACCCAGTACTTC.

This clonotype has more than one count but fewer than ten. This rearrangement joins TRBV28 to TRBJ1-5; 7 bases agree with TRBD1. V gave up 6 bases and J gave up 3 bases; unmatched junction bases: 5. The CDR3 covers 14 residues. CDR1 and CDR2 from the germline V gene are MDHEN and SYDVKM. The CDR3 coding sequence is TGTGCCAGCAGGGAAGGACAGGTCAATCAGCCCCAGCATTTT. Its protein is CASREGQVNQPQHF.

This clonotype was seen only a few times. The chain recombines TRBV7-2 with TRBJ1-2; 8 bases align to TRBD1. Looked up from germline, CDR1 is SGHTA and CDR2 is FQGNSA. There are 15 residues in the CDR3. The trim removed 4 bases at V and 4 bases at J, leaving 8 bases unmatched. The DNA of the CDR3 is TGTGCCAGCAGCTCCTACAGGGGGGAGTTCTATGGCTACACCTTC. This sequence encodes CASSSYRGEFYGYTF.

The chain couples TRBV29-1 to TRBJ2-7; 16 nucleotides line up with TRBD2. There are 12 residues in the CDR3. The V gene end was trimmed by 7 bases and the J gene end by 11 bases; junction bases not matched to a gene: 5. Germline lookup yields CDR1 SQVTM and CDR2 ANQGSEA. CDR3 in DNA: TGCAGCGCCGCCGGGACTAGCGGGAGGGAGTACTTC. Translation gives CSAAGTSGREYF.

CDR3 coding DNA: TGTGCCAGCAGCTCCGGACTAGCGGGGGAGAAAGAGACCCAGTACTTC. Amino acid sequence: CASSSGLAGEKETQYF. The chain carries TRBV2 and TRBJ2-5, with 13 bases that match TRBD2. Germline V gives CDR1 SNHLY, CDR2 FYNNEI. CDR3 length equals 16 residues. V trimming: 6 bases; J trimming: 3 bases; junction bases outside the gene matches: 7. Using reference TRBV2 and TRBJ2-5 for the parts outside the CDR3, the full variable domain is EPEVTQTPSHQVTQMGQEVILRCVPISNHLYFYWYRQILGQKVEFLVSFYNNEISEKSEIFDDQFSVERPDGSNFTLKIRSTKLEDSAMYFCASSSGLAGEKETQYFGPGTRLLVL.

This clonotype has more than one count but fewer than ten. V is TRBV19 and J is TRBJ2-3; unclear D gene. V lost 9 bases and J 0 bases, leaving 13 bases between the germline ends. Per the germline V gene, CDR1 is LNHDA and CDR2 is SQIVND (reference sequence). The CDR3 consists of 14 residues. The CDR3, as DNA: TGTGCCAGCTCAAACGCGTTTAGCACAGATACGCAGTATTTT. Protein: CASSNAFSTDTQYF.

J is TRBJ1-5 and V is TRBV19; 7 bases are shared with TRBD1. There are 16 residues in the CDR3. Unmatched junction bases numbered 14, after V lost 5 bases and J lost 7 bases. From germline, CDR1 is LNHDA and CDR2 SQIVND (reference sequence). The CDR3 reads CASSPRTGVQGQPQHF. CDR3 nucleotides: TGTGCCAGTAGTCCCCGGACAGGAGTTCAGGGGCAGCCCCAGCATTTT.

This chain joins TRBV2 and TRBJ1-2; D possibly corresponds to TRBD1 (5 bases). CDR3 length: 13 amino acids. Per the germline V gene, CDR1 is SNHLY and CDR2 is FYNNEI. The germline V and J ends were trimmed by 1 base and 6 bases, with 9 bases remaining between them. Here the CDR3 reads CASSEEGGDGYTF. In nucleotides, the CDR3 is TGTGCCAGCAGTGAAGAAGGAGGGGATGGCTACACCTTC.

The chain couples TRBV5-1 to TRBJ2-6; 10 nucleotides align to TRBD2. Germline CDR1 SGHRS, CDR2 YFSETQ. The CDR3 covers 17 residues. The junction had 4 bases not matched to a gene; V was cut back by 0 bases and J by 4 bases. CDR3 DNA: TGCGCCAGCAGCTTGGCGGGACTAGCGTCCGGGGCCAACGTCCTGACTTTC. Translation gives CASSLAGLASGANVLTF. Supplemented by reference TRBV5-1 and TRBJ2-6, the full variable domain reads KAGVTQTPRYLIKTRGQQVTLSCSPISGHRSVSWYQQTPGQGLQFLFEYFSETQRNKGNFPGRFSGRQFSNSRSEMNVSTLELGDSALYLCASSLAGLASGANVLTFGAGSRLTVL.

This clonotype showed up just a few times. The chain carries TRBV7-8 and TRBJ1-2; TRBD1 might be the D (6 bases). The CDR3 spans 13 residues. Germline V lookup: CDR1 SGHVS, CDR2 FQNEAQ. The V end was cut by 5 bases, the J end by 7 bases, with 14 bases between. CDR3 nucleotide sequence: TGTGCCAGCAGCCAAGGGGGGCCTTTTGGCTACACCTTC. It yields the protein CASSQGGPFGYTF. Together with reference TRBV7-8 and TRBJ1-2, the CDR3 gives the full variable domain: GAGVSQSPRYKVAKRGQDVALRCDPISGHVSLFWYQQALGQGPEFLTYFQNEAQLDKSGLPSDRFFAERPEGSVSTLKIQRTQQEDSAVYLCASSQGGPFGYTFGSGTRLTVV.

V gene TRBV7-2 combines with J gene TRBJ2-5, with D maybe TRBD2 (6 bases). Germline CDR1 reads SGHTA; CDR2 reads FQGNSA. This CDR3 is built from 16 residues. The germline V and J ends were trimmed by 1 base and 5 bases, with 17 bases remaining between them. CDR3 sequence: CASSLERVAFWETQYF. In DNA form, the CDR3 reads TGTGCCAGCAGCTTAGAGCGGGTGGCGTTTTGGGAGACCCAGTACTTC.